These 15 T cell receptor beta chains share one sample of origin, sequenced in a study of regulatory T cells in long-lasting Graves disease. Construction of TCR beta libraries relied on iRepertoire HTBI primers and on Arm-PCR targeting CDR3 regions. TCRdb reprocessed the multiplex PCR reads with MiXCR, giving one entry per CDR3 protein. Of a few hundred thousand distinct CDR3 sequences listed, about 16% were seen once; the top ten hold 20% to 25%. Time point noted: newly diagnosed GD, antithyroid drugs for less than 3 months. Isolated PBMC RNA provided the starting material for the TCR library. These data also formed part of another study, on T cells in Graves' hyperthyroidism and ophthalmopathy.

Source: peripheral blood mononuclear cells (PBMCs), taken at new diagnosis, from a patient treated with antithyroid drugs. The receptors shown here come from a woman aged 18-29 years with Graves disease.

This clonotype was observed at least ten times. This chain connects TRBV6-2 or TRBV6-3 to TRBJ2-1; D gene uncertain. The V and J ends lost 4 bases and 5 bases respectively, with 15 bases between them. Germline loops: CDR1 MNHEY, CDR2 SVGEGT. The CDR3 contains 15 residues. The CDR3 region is CASSSWSGPNNEQFF. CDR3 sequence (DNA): TGTGCCAGCAGTTCGTGGTCAGGACCCAACAATGAGCAGTTCTTC.

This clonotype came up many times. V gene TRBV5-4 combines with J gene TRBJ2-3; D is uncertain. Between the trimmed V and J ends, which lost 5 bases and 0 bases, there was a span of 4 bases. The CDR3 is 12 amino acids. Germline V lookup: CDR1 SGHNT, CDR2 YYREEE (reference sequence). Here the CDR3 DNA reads TGTGCCAGCAGGGCTAGCACAGATACGCAGTATTTT. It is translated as CASRASTDTQYF.

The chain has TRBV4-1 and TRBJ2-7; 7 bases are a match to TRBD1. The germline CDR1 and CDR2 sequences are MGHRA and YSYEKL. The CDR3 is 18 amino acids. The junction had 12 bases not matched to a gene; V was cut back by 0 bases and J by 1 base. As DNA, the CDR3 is TGCGCCAGCAGCCAAGACTCACACAGGGGCCTTCGTTCCTACGAGCAGTACTTC. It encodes CASSQDSHRGLRSYEQYF.

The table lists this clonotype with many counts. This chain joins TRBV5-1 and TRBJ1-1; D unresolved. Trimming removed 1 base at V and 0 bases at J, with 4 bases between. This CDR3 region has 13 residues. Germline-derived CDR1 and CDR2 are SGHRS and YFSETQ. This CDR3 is CASSLFLNTEAFF. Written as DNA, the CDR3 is TGCGCCAGCAGCTTGTTTCTGAACACTGAAGCTTTCTTT. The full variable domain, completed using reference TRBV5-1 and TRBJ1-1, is KAGVTQTPRYLIKTRGQQVTLSCSPISGHRSVSWYQQTPGQGLQFLFEYFSETQRNKGNFPGRFSGRQFSNSRSEMNVSTLELGDSALYLCASSLFLNTEAFFGQGTRLTVV.

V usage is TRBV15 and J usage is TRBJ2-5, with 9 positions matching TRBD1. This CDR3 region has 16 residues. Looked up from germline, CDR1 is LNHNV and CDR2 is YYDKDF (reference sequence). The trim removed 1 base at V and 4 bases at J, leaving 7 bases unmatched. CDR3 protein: CATSRGGQGSGETQYF. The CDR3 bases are TGTGCCACCAGCAGAGGTGGACAGGGGAGTGGAGAGACCCAGTACTTC.

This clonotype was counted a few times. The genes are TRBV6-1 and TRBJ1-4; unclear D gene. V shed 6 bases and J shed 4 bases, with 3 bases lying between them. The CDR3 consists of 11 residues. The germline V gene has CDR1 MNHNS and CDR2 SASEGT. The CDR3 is CASRDNEKLFF. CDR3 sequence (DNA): TGTGCCAGCAGGGATAATGAAAAACTGTTTTTT.

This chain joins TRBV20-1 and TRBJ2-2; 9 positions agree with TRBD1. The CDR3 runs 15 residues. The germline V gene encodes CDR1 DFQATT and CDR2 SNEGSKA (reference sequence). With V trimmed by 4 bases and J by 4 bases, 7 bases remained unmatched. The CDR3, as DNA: TGCAGTGCTAAGAACAGGGGGCGAGGCACCGGGGAGCTGTTTTTT. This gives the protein CSAKNRGRGTGELFF.

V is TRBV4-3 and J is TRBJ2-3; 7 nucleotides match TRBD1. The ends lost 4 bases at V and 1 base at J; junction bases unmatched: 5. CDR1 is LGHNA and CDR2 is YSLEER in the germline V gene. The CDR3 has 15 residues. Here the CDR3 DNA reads TGCGCCAGCAGCCCCCGCGGACAGGGCACAGATACGCAGTATTTT. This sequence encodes CASSPRGQGTDTQYF.

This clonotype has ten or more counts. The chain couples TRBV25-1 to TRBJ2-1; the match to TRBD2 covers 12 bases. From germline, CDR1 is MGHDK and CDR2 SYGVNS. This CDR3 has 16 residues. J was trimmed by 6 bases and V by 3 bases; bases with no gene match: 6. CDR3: CASSDPTSGSPNEQFF. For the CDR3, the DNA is TGTGCCAGCAGTGACCCGACTAGCGGGAGTCCCAATGAGCAGTTCTTC. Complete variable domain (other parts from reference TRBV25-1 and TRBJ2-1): EADIYQTPRYLVIGTGKKITLECSQTMGHDKMYWYQQDPGMELHLIHYSYGVNSTEKGDLSSESTVSRIRTEHFPLTLESARPSHTSQYLCASSDPTSGSPNEQFFGPGTRLTVL.

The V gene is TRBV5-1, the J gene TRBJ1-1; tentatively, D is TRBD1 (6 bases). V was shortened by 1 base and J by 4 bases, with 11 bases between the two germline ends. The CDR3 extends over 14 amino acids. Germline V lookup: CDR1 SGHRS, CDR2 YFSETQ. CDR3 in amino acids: CASSLYQGPTEAFF. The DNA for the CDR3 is TGCGCCAGCAGCTTGTATCAGGGGCCCACTGAAGCTTTCTTT.

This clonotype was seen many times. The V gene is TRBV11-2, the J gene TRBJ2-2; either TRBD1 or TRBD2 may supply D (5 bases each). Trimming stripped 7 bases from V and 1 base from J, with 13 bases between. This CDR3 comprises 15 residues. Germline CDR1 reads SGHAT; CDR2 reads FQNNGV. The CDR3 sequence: CASTLWGLNTGELFF. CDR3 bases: TGTGCCAGCACCCTCTGGGGGTTGAACACCGGGGAGCTGTTTTTT.

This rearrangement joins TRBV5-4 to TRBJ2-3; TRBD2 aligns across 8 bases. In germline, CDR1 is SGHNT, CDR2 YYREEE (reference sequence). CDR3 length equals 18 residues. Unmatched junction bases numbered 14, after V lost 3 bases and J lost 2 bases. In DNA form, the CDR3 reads TGTGCCAGCAGCTCGCCACGACTAGCGAGAGGGCACACAGATACGCAGTATTTT. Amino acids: CASSSPRLARGHTDTQYF.

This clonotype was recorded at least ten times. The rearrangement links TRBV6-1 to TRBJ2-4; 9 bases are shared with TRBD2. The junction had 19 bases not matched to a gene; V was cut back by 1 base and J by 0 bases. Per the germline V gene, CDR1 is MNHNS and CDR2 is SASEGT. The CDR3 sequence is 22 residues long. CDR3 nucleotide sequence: TGTGCCAGCAGTGAAGAGCCCCTAACTAGCGGGCGGGTGATTAAAGCCAAAAACATTCAGTACTTC. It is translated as CASSEEPLTSGRVIKAKNIQYF.

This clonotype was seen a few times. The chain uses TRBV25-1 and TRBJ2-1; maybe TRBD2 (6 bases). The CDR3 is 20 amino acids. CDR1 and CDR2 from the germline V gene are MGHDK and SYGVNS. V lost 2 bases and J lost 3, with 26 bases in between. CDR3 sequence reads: CASSEAGPGFVLQIYNEQFF. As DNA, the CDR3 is TGTGCCAGCAGTGAAGCGGGACCGGGGTTCGTCTTACAGATCTACAATGAGCAGTTCTTC. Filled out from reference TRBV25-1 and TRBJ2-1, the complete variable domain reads EADIYQTPRYLVIGTGKKITLECSQTMGHDKMYWYQQDPGMELHLIHYSYGVNSTEKGDLSSESTVSRIRTEHFPLTLESARPSHTSQYLCASSEAGPGFVLQIYNEQFFGPGTRLTVL.

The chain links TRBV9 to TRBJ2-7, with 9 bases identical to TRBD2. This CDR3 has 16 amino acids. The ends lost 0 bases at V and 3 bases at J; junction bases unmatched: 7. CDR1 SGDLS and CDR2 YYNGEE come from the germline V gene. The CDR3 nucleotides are TGTGCCAGCAGCGTAGGGGAAGCGGGAGGAGGCTACGAGCAGTACTTC. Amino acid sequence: CASSVGEAGGGYEQYF. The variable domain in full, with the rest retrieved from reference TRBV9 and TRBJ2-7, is DSGVTQTPKHLITATGQRVTLRCSPRSGDLSVYWYQQSLDQGLQFLIQYYNGEERAKGNILERFSAQQFPDLHSELNLSSLELGDSALYFCASSVGEAGGGYEQYFGPGTRLTVT.